This T cell receptor beta chain comes out of a study of response to subunit inactivated influenza vaccine. Whole-study results and caveats: New T cells are recruited in small numbers by each seasonal influenza vaccination, according to the authors' suggestion.

For this clonotype: Its cognate antigen is unknown.

Using its own MiXCR run on the RT-PCR reads, TCRdb lists one record per CDR3 protein. The sample has approximately 530,000 distinct CDR3 sequences; 6.5% to 8% are singletons. Germline V CDR1 and CDR2: SGHTA, FQGTGA. The CDR3 is made up of 15 amino acids. Trimming took off 5 bases at V and 2 bases at J, with 13 bases between the two ends. This TCR was sampled from a man aged 45 to 75 who received an inactivated influenza vaccine. V usage is TRBV7-3 and J usage is TRBJ2-1, with D unresolved. The material sequenced was PBMCs from blood, taken less than 30 months after vaccination. The CDR3 region is CASSPAGDPYNEQFF. The CDR3 nucleotides read TGTGCCAGCAGCCCCGCCGGCGATCCCTACAATGAGCAGTTCTTC.